A single sample gave rise to the 23 T cell receptor beta chains below, sequenced in a study of CD8 T cell repertoires and HIV-1 epitope variants (dated by TCRdb to the early 2020s). Library preparation employed the immunoSEQ multiplex PCR assay. The immuneACCESS repertoire file appears here via TCRdb, limited to in-frame rearrangements. These files lack a portion of the clones; in checked studies, under half of the deficit traces to unresolved V genes, and the cause of the others is not known. This sample comprises roughly 100,000 clones, roughly 81% of them detected only once. Of the sample, roughly 24% falls within the top ten clones. The sample comprised uncultured baseline CD8+ T cells from peripheral blood mononuclear cells (PBMCs). The receptors stem from a male donor with HIV.

The chain links TRBV29-1 to TRBJ2-1; 8 bases match TRBD1. The J segment lost 4 bases and the V segment lost 4 bases, leaving 3 bases of the junction unmatched. The CDR3 sequence is 13 residues long. The germline gives CDR1 SQVTM, CDR2 ANQGSEA. The DNA for the CDR3 is TGCAGCGTTGGCCAGGGGGCTTACAATGAGCAGTTCTTC. Its translation is CSVGQGAYNEQFF.

V and J are TRBV28 and TRBJ2-5; D is undetermined. Trimming removed 7 bases from V and 3 bases from J, with 15 bases in between. Looked up from germline, CDR1 is MDHEN and CDR2 is SYDVKM. The CDR3 is 14 residues long. The CDR3 is CASISVSEEETQYF. The CDR3 bases are TGTGCCAGCATCTCGGTGAGCGAAGAAGAGACCCAGTACTTC.

As DNA, the CDR3 is TGCGCCAGCAGCCAAGGGGGACAGGACGGTTATGGCTACACCTTC. Encoded protein: CASSQGGQDGYGYTF. This rearrangement joins TRBV4-1 to TRBJ1-2; 8 bases are shared with TRBD1. Trimming cost V 1 base and J 5 bases; bases outside gene matches: 6. This CDR3 spans 15 amino acids. Germline lookup yields CDR1 MGHRA and CDR2 YSYEKL.

The genes are TRBV4-1 and TRBJ2-7; 8 positions agree with TRBD1. CDR3 length: 18 residues. Germline loops: CDR1 MGHRA, CDR2 YSYEKL. V lost 1 base, J lost 2 bases, and 13 bases stayed unmatched. The CDR3 here is CASSQGTVIQDRAYEQYF. The CDR3 coding sequence is TGCGCCAGCAGCCAAGGGACGGTAATTCAGGACAGGGCCTACGAGCAGTACTTC.

This clone was picked up many times. J is TRBJ2-7 and V is TRBV7-9, with no clear D. The V and J ends lost 1 base and 0 bases respectively, with 10 bases between them. Germline V gene lookup returns CDR1 SEHNR and CDR2 FQNEAQ (reference sequence). The CDR3 covers 15 residues. The CDR3 DNA reads as TGTGCCAGCAGCTTAGGCCCGGACCGCTCCTACGAGCAGTACTTC. This gives the protein CASSLGPDRSYEQYF.

This clone was counted a few times. The chain uses TRBV28 and TRBJ2-5; D remains unclear. Trimming left V 4 bases short and J 2 bases short, with 11 bases between. Looked up from germline, CDR1 is MDHEN and CDR2 is SYDVKM. This CDR3 is 14 amino acids long. The CDR3: CASSSATLQETQYF. In nucleotides, the CDR3 is TGTGCCAGCAGTTCCGCGACACTTCAAGAGACCCAGTACTTC.

This clone has only one observation. The chain links TRBV4-1 to TRBJ2-1; the D call may be TRBD1 or TRBD2 (5 bases each). The CDR3 has 15 amino acids. Germline lookup yields CDR1 MGHRA and CDR2 YSYEKL. Trimming stripped 7 bases from V and 1 base from J, with 14 bases between. The DNA of the CDR3 is TGCGCCAGCACGGATGATGGGGGTTCCTACAATGAGCAGTTCTTC. Translation gives CASTDDGGSYNEQFF.

This clone was counted only a few times. This chain uses TRBV27 with TRBJ1-1; weak D call: TRBD1 (6 bases). With 5 bases removed from V and 0 bases from J, the gap between germline ends came to 16 bases. Germline values: CDR1 MNHEY, CDR2 SMNVEV (reference sequence). The CDR3 covers 16 residues. CDR3 in DNA: TGTGCCAGCAGTCCGCCGGACAGACTTATGAACACTGAAGCTTTCTTT. Amino acid sequence: CASSPPDRLMNTEAFF.

The J gene is TRBJ2-7, the V gene TRBV5-1; D is ambiguous. V was pared by 3 bases and J by 3 bases, with 13 bases between. This CDR3 has 14 amino acids. Per the germline V gene, CDR1 is SGHRS and CDR2 is YFSETQ. CDR3 protein: CASSYAEPDYEQYF. CDR3 coding DNA: TGCGCCAGCAGCTATGCGGAGCCGGACTACGAGCAGTACTTC. The entire variable domain, with the rest obtained from reference TRBV5-1 and TRBJ2-7, is as follows: KAGVTQTPRYLIKTRGQQVTLSCSPISGHRSVSWYQQTPGQGLQFLFEYFSETQRNKGNFPGRFSGRQFSNSRSEMNVSTLELGDSALYLCASSYAEPDYEQYFGPGTRLTVT.

V gene TRBV10-3 combines with J gene TRBJ2-1, with 8 bases lining up with TRBD1. This CDR3 is built from 14 residues. Germline V lookup: CDR1 ENHRY, CDR2 SYGVKD. J was trimmed by 6 bases and V by 4 bases; bases with no gene match: 5. As DNA, the CDR3 is TGTGCCATCAGTGGACAGGGGTCCGTCAATGAGCAGTTCTTC. It encodes CAISGQGSVNEQFF.

V and J are TRBV5-5 and TRBJ1-2, with 7 bases matching TRBD1. The CDR3 has 15 amino acids. V was pared by 4 bases and J by 7 bases, with 13 bases of the junction left unmatched. The germline V gene has CDR1 SGHKS and CDR2 YYEKEE (reference sequence). For the CDR3, the DNA is TGTGCCAGCAGCCTAGGGGACAGCGGGAGGGGTGGCTACACCTTC. This translates into CASSLGDSGRGGYTF.

This clone appeared a few times. The chain links TRBV5-1 to TRBJ2-5; 7 nucleotides match TRBD1. The CDR3 runs 16 residues. V shed 0 bases, J shed 1 base, and the junction held 6 bases outside the gene matches. Germline loops: CDR1 SGHRS, CDR2 YFSETQ. CDR3 in DNA: TGCGCCAGCAGCTTGGGGGCAGGGGGATCCCAAGAGACCCAGTACTTC. This translates into CASSLGAGGSQETQYF. The full variable domain, completed using reference TRBV5-1 and TRBJ2-5, is KAGVTQTPRYLIKTRGQQVTLSCSPISGHRSVSWYQQTPGQGLQFLFEYFSETQRNKGNFPGRFSGRQFSNSRSEMNVSTLELGDSALYLCASSLGAGGSQETQYFGPGTRLLVL.

This clone was recorded at least ten times. The chain recombines TRBV10-1 with TRBJ2-3, with D possibly matching TRBD2 (7 bases). The length of the CDR3 is 15 residues. CDR1 and CDR2 (germline): WNHNN, SYGVQD (reference sequence). Between the trimmed V and J ends, which lost 0 bases and 5 bases, there was a span of 12 bases. The CDR3 DNA is TGCGCCAGCAGTGAGTCGGGGGGGCCGGGAGATACGCAGTATTTT. Residues: CASSESGGPGDTQYF.

The J gene is TRBJ2-1, the V gene TRBV18; TRBD1 matches at 9 bases. Losses at the gene ends were 1 base for V and 10 bases for J; bases not matched to a gene: 5. Germline CDR1 reads KGHSH; CDR2 reads LQKENI. This CDR3 contains 14 residues. CDR3 nucleotides: TGTGCCAGCTCACCACAGGGACAGGGAGGGGAGCAGTTCTTC. Translated: CASSPQGQGGEQFF.

Regarding this clone: Germline is not matched at one junction end, which may reflect a read error. The rearrangement joins TRBV28 to TRBJ2-7, with 7 bases lining up with TRBD1. The germline V gene encodes CDR1 MDHEN and CDR2 SYDVKM. This CDR3 comprises 14 residues. DNA for the CDR3: TGTGCCAGCAATTTAAGGGGGCCTACCTACGAGCAGTACTTC. This translates into CASNLRGPTYEQYF.

The rearrangement joins TRBV29-1 to TRBJ2-3, with 7 bases that match TRBD1. Germline V lookup: CDR1 SQVTM, CDR2 ANQGSEA. V gave up 6 bases and J gave up 2 bases; unmatched junction bases: 8. The CDR3 contains 14 residues. Written as DNA, the CDR3 is TGCAGCGTGGACCGGGACAGATACACAGATACGCAGTATTTT. Its translation is CSVDRDRYTDTQYF.

The chain employs TRBV7-6 and TRBJ2-7; the match to TRBD1 covers 9 bases. With 4 bases clipped from V and 5 bases from J, the junction kept 3 bases outside the gene matches. Germline V CDR1 and CDR2: SGHVS, FNYEAQ. CDR3 length: 13 residues. The chain's CDR3 is CASSSGQGNEQYF. The CDR3 nucleotides read TGTGCCAGCAGCTCTGGACAGGGGAACGAGCAGTACTTC.

At least ten counts were recorded for this clone. The gene calls are TRBV7-2 and TRBJ2-5; D perhaps matches TRBD1 (5 bases). The V end lost 1 base, the J end lost 2 bases, and 11 bases lay between the germline ends. The CDR3 length is 15 residues. Germline V gene data show CDR1 as SGHTA and CDR2 as FQGNSA. The DNA of the CDR3 is TGTGCCAGCAGCTTAGTAGACAGATCACAAGAGACCCAGTACTTC. This gives the protein CASSLVDRSQETQYF.

The gene calls are TRBV5-6 and TRBJ2-5, with 11 bases lining up with TRBD1. The germline gives CDR1 SGHDT, CDR2 YYEEEE. This CDR3 contains 13 residues. The ends lost 5 bases at V and 5 bases at J; junction bases unmatched: 2. This CDR3 reads CASRDRGPETQYF. CDR3 nucleotides: TGTGCCAGCAGGGACAGGGGGCCGGAGACCCAGTACTTC.

The gene calls are TRBV7-9 and TRBJ2-5; D uncertain. The V and J ends lost 1 base and 2 bases respectively, with 8 bases between them. CDR3 length: 14 residues. Germline CDR1 and CDR2: SEHNR and FQNEAQ (reference sequence). CDR3 loop: CASSLGGFQETQYF. CDR3 nucleotide sequence: TGTGCCAGCAGCTTAGGTGGGTTTCAAGAGACCCAGTACTTC.

This clone was recorded only once. This chain links TRBV4-3 with TRBJ1-5; the D is unclear. CDR3 length: 15 amino acids. The germline V and J ends were trimmed by 0 bases and 7 bases, with 13 bases remaining between them. The germline V gene encodes CDR1 LGHNA and CDR2 YSLEER. CDR3 sequence (DNA): TGCGCCAGCAGCCAAGATTCGACCTTCGCCCAGCCCCAGCATTTT. It yields the protein CASSQDSTFAQPQHF.

The table lists this clone with a few counts. This chain links TRBV4-2 with TRBJ1-2; D not resolved. This CDR3 spans 15 amino acids. Germline loops: CDR1 LGHNA, CDR2 YNFKEQ. V was shortened by 6 bases and J by 4 bases, with 18 bases between the two germline ends. This chain's CDR3 is CASSPARSSSYGYTF. The CDR3 DNA reads as TGTGCCAGCAGTCCAGCCAGGAGTTCCTCCTATGGCTACACCTTC.

The V and J genes are TRBV2 and TRBJ1-4; 7 bases line up with TRBD1. The CDR3 has 14 residues. V shed 10 bases, J shed 4 bases, and the junction held 9 bases outside the gene matches. From germline, CDR1 is SNHLY and CDR2 FYNNEI. The CDR3 protein is CAIPQGGINEKLFF. The CDR3 DNA follows: TGTGCCATTCCTCAGGGGGGCATTAATGAAAAACTGTTTTTT.